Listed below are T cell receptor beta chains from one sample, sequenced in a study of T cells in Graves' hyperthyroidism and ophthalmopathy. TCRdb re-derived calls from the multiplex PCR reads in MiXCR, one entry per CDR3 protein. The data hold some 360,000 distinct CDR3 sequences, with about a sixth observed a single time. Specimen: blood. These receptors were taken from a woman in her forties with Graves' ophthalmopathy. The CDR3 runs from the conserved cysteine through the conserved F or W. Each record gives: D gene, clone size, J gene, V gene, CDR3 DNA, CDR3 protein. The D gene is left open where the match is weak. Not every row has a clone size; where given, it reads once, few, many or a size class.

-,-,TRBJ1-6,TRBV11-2,TGTGCCAGCAGAGGTTATAATTCACCCCTCCACTTT,CASRGYNSPLHF
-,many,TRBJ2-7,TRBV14,TGTGCCAGCAGCCAAAACAGCTACGAGCAGTACTTC,CASSQNSYEQYF
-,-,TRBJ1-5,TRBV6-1,TGTGCCAGCAGTGCGGGGACCGCTTTTGATCAGCCCCAGCATTTT,CASSAGTAFDQPQHF
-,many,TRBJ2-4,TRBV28,TGTGCCAGCAGTTTGAGGGGCAGAAAAAACATTCAGTACTTC,CASSLRGRKNIQYF
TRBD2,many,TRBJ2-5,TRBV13,TGTGCCAGCGGACTAGGGGAGGTCGAGACCCAGTACTTC,CASGLGEVETQYF
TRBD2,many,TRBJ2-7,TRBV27,TGTGCCAGCAGTATCGTGGGACTAGCGGGAGGGACCTTCTACGAGCAGTACTTC,CASSIVGLAGGTFYEQYF
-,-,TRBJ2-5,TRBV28,TGTGCCAGCAGCATTCAACGGGAGACCCAGTACTTC,CASSIQRETQYF
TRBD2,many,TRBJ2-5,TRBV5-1,TGCGCCAGCAGCTTGCTTAGCGGGAGGGAGACCCAGTACTTC,CASSLLSGRETQYF
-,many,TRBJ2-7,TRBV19,TGTGCCAGTAGTATACAGGTTTCCTACGAGCAGTACTTC,CASSIQVSYEQYF
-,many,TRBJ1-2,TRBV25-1,TGTGCCAGCAGGCCAGGGGCTACCTATGGCTACACCTTC,CASRPGATYGYTF
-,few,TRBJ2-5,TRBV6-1,TGTACCAGCAGTGGCCGGGCCGCGCTCCAAGAGACCCAGTACTTC,CTSSGRAALQETQYF
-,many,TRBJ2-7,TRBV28,TGTGCCAGCAGTTTGACCGCGCCATCCTACGAGCAGTACTTC,CASSLTAPSYEQYF
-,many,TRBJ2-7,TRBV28,TGTGCCAGCAGTTTAAGTCGCGGTACCTACTACGAGCAGTACTTC,CASSLSRGTYYEQYF
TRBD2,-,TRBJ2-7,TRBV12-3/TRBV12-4,TGTGCCAGCAGTCTGCTAGCGGGAGCTCCTGCCGAGCAGTACTTC,CASSLLAGAPAEQYF
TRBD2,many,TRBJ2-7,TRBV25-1,TGTGCCAGCGCCGAGGTGCCTAGCGGCGAGCAGTACTTC,CASAEVPSGEQYF
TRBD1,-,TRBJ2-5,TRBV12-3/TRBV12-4,TGTGCCAGCAGTTCCGGACAGGGGGCTCGAGAGACCCAGTACTTC,CASSSGQGARETQYF
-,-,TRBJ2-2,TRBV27,TGTGCCAGCAGGGCTTATAGCGTCACCACCGGGGAGCTGTTTTTT,CASRAYSVTTGELFF
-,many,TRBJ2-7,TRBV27,TGTGCCAGCAGCATCGGGATGACTAACTACGAGCAGTACTTC,CASSIGMTNYEQYF
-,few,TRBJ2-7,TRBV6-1,TGTGCCAGCGGCGGGTCCTACGAGCAGTACTTC,CASGGSYEQYF
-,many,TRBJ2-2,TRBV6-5,TGTGCCAGCAGTTACCCCGAAACAGCGACCGGGGAGCTGTTTTTT,CASSYPETATGELFF
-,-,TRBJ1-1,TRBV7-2,TGTGCCAGCAGCTTAGTGCAGGGGCAGACTGAAGCTTTCTTT,CASSLVQGQTEAFF
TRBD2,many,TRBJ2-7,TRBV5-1,TGCGCCAGCAGCTTAAGGACTAGCGAGGGCGAGCAGTACTTC,CASSLRTSEGEQYF
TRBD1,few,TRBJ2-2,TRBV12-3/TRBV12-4,TGTGCCAGCAGCCTCGGGGGGACAGGGGGCTCCGGGGAGCTGTTTTTT,CASSLGGTGGSGELFF
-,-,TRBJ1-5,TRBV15,TGTGCCACCAGTAGGGGTACCGGCAATCAGCCCCAGCATTTT,CATSRGTGNQPQHF
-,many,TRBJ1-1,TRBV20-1,TGCAGTGCACCTCGGACAATGAACACTGAAGCTTTCTTT,CSAPRTMNTEAFF
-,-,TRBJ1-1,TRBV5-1,TGCGCCAGCAGCGTGGGACCCGGGACTGAAGCTTTCTTT,CASSVGPGTEAFF
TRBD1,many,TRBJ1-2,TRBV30,TGTGCCTGGAGAGGGACAGGGAGGCTGGATGGCTACACCTTC,CAWRGTGRLDGYTF
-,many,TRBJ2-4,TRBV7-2,TGTGCCAGCGGCCGACACCTAGCCAAAAACATTCAGTACTTC,CASGRHLAKNIQYF
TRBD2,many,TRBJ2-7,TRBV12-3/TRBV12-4,TGTGCCAGCAGTTTTCAGCTGACTAGCGCGGAGCAGTACTTC,CASSFQLTSAEQYF
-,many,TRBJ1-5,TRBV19,TGTGCCAGTAATCAGGTTCGGCAGCCCCAGCATTTT,CASNQVRQPQHF
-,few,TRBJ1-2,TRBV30,TGTGCCTGCCCTAGTCGCGATGGCTACACCTTC,CACPSRDGYTF
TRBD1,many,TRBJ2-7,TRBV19,TGTGCCAGTAGTATGAGGACAGGGAACTACGAGCAGTACTTC,CASSMRTGNYEQYF
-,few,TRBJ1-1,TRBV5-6,TGTGCCAGCGGCAGGACACCCGGGGGAAGGACTGAAGCTTTCTTT,CASGRTPGGRTEAFF
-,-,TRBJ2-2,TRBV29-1,TGCAGCGTTGAGGGGCCCGAGGGGGCGAACACCGGGGAGCTGTTTTTT,CSVEGPEGANTGELFF
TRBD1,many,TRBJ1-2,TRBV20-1,TGCAGTGCGCCTGAGATCGGCAGGGGGATCTATGGCTACACCTTC,CSAPEIGRGIYGYTF
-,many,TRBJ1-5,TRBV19,TGTGCCAGTACAGTGAGGACCAATCAGCCCCAGCATTTT,CASTVRTNQPQHF
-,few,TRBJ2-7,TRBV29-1,TGCAGCGTTGTGGGTCCCGAAGTTCTCTACGAGCAGTACTTC,CSVVGPEVLYEQYF
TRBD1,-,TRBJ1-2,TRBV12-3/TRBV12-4,TGTGCCAGCAGTATGGGGACAGGGCGTGGCTACACCTTC,CASSMGTGRGYTF
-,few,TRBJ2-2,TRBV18,TGTGCCAGCTCACCAGATGAGTTAAACACCGGGGAGCTGTTTTTT,CASSPDELNTGELFF
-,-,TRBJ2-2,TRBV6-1,TGTGCCAGCAGTCTGGGAGCGGATAGGGACCGGGAGCTGTTTTTT,CASSLGADRDRELFF
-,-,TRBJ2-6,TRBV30,TGTGCCGGACTACAATCAGGGGTCGGGGCCAACGTCCTGACTTTC,CAGLQSGVGANVLTF
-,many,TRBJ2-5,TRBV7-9,TGTGCCAGCAGCTTAGGGATCCTCGACCAAGAGACCCAGTACTTC,CASSLGILDQETQYF
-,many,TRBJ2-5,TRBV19,TGTGCCAGTAGTCCCCGACAGATCCAAGAGACCCAGTACTTC,CASSPRQIQETQYF
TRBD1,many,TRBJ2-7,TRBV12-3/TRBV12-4,TGTGCCAGCAGTGAACCGGGACAGGGGGCTTACGAGCAGTACTTC,CASSEPGQGAYEQYF
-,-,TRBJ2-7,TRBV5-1,TGCGCCAGCGGTAAACTAGCATCGATGGAGGAGCAGTACTTC,CASGKLASMEEQYF
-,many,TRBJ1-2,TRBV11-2,TGTGCCAGCAGCTTAGAGCAGGGGCTGGACTATGGCTACACCTTC,CASSLEQGLDYGYTF